This TCR beta chain was recovered during a study of blood T cell repertoires in COVID-19 (TCRdb year 2020). A note on the overall study: Samples from collaborators originated in the United States, Italy and Spain and spanned both the acute and convalescent phases of COVID-19. The material from the prospective study consisted of cDNA or gDNA derived from T cells, B-cell-depleted T cells, or PBMCs. Subjects who had been exposed to COVID-19, were actively infected with it, or had recovered from it provided the deeply sampled blood TCRbeta repertoires that made up the dataset. The repertoires were made available in a free public database intended to serve as a resource for research on the immune response to SARS-CoV-2. Samples were obtained from the ongoing ImmuneRACE study (first 160 participants) and from about 1,300 subjects provided by 6 global collaborators. A de-identified subject ID, COVID-19 status, age in years and sex were almost always included in the sample metadata. Where available, HLA class I and class II types were obtained from metadata supplied by the sample provider rather than from assay-based typing. Study-wide conclusions, independent of this receptor: How much clinical and demographic metadata was included differed by source and by participant, and the metadata was provided uncurated.

CDR1 and CDR2 were assigned from the germline V gene as SNHLY and FYNNEI. Trimming at the junction amounts to 8 bases on V and 6 bases on J, and the germline ends lie 16 bases apart. The CDR3 goes from the cysteine to the phenylalanine over 13 residues. Only the CDR3 portion is preserved as DNA: 39 bases, with reading frame beginning at the first base. To note about this clone: No cognate antigen has been identified for it. Per-nucleotide qualities are absent, and no much larger clonotype sits a single base away.

Enrolling through a virtual design, the prospective study's participants ranged in age from roughly 18 to 89 years and lived across approximately 25 United States geographic areas. To assign participants to cohorts, the prospective study relied on clinical history that participants themselves reported in a screening survey and a study questionnaire. Recovered participants in ImmuneRACE Cohort 3 were defined by two consecutive negative NP/OP PCR tests, clearance by a healthcare professional, or resolution of symptoms. Mobile phlebotomists in the prospective study collected whole blood, serum and a nasopharyngeal or oropharyngeal swab from every participant. Additional blood draws and questionnaires over an approximately 2-month period could optionally be provided by prospective study participants. Before DNA extraction, blood samples from the prospective study were shipped at room temperature or frozen.

TCRbeta CDR3 regions were amplified from genomic DNA using the immunoSEQ Assay, a bias-controlled multiplex PCR. The study's processing was this. Nucleated cell counts per sample were estimated from amplification of reference gene primers within the assay. To quantify the absolute abundance of each unique TCRbeta CDR3 rearrangement, sequence reads were collapsed and filtered. For each sample, productive Simpson clonality was calculated by taking the square root of Simpson's diversity index across productive rearrangements. The immuneACCESS repertoire file appears here via TCRdb, limited to in-frame rearrangements. These files lack a portion of the clones; in checked studies, under half of the deficit traces to unresolved V genes, and the cause of the others is not known. That table is the source of V, J and clone size, and D and trimming were worked out from the DNA. The sample data list fewer than 400,000 clones, and approximately 90% of these were observed just once. Of the sample, roughly a tenth falls within the top ten clones.

The clonotype was recovered from a woman in her forties or fifties who had recovered from COVID-19. The material sequenced was PBMCs or T cells enriched from blood (not recorded which). This chain joins TRBV2 to TRBJ1-2, with a weak D call of TRBD1 (6 bases match). The base sequence is TGTGCCAGCCGAGTCCAGGGGCGGGATGGCTACACCTTC. Its protein product is CASRVQGRDGYTF.